This note documents a single TCR beta chain sequence. This receptor's antigen is unknown. No base quality information exists; no much larger clone differs at one position. The sample is drawn from a study of Graves' ophthalmopathy and Graves' hyperthyroidism (dated by TCRdb to the late 2010s). With regard to the full study: Peripheral blood was collected before any treatment was given, at the time of initial diagnosis. The study used TCR beta repertoire signatures to distinguish Graves' ophthalmopathy from Graves' hyperthyroidism and to predict progression to ophthalmopathy. In total, under 150 blood samples were TCR-sequenced: approximately 42 ophthalmopathy, under 80 hyperthyroidism and some 17 hyperthyroidism-to-ophthalmopathy patients. A discovery set of more than 90 patients (roughly 43 ophthalmopathy, about 59 stable hyperthyroidism) was enrolled to explore V-J signatures distinguishing ophthalmopathy from hyperthyroidism. The independent validation cohort included approximately 19 hyperthyroidism patients plus 17 patients who later progressed from hyperthyroidism to ophthalmopathy. In five to seven hyperthyroidism patients, T-cell repertoires of thyroid tissue and blood were compared. Once sampling was done, hyperthyroidism patients were given methimazole at a starting dose of 30 mg daily, while ophthalmopathy patients were given high-dose intravenous methylprednisolone. The full study reports these points: Among expanded thyroid clonotypes with frequency above 0.001, most also showed up in blood, which suggests that blood repertoires may reflect the thyroid immune response. The 13-signature model separated ophthalmopathy from stable hyperthyroidism with over 85% sensitivity and 81.08% specificity in cross-validation, and 80%/75% in the test set. Sample size was not predetermined statistically, and investigators were not blinded to group allocation. In validation, the model predicted ophthalmopathy progression with 55% to 71% sensitivity and roughly 72% specificity; eleven to twelve predicted patients were CT-confirmed with GO in a median of approximately six months.

For repertoire sequencing, TCR beta CDR3 regions were amplified from RNA transcripts. HTBI primers and the Qiagen OneStep RT-PCR kit were used in a first-round RT-PCR, which was followed by a second-round multiplex PCR, size selection and purification. Libraries were sequenced paired-end with 100 bp reads on an Illumina HiSeq2000. As for how the authors treated the data: SOAPnuke was used to process the reads, removing any read that contained adapters or uncalled bases, had a mean Phred below 15, or lacked an exact match to the constant primer or identifier. COPE v1.2.5 was used to merge high-quality paired reads. Each unique nucleotide sequence was treated as a clonotype, and MiTCR v1.1 was used to align the clonotypes to the IMGT TRB V, D and J references. The analysis was limited to V-J combinations with a frequency above 0.0001, which together covered approximately 99% of repertoires. For each V-J combination, a TCR clonal expansion and chaos score was defined as the ratio of F50 clonal expansion to chaos observed in the TCRdist matrix. Welch's t-statistics and random forest were used to reduce the features to about a dozen V-J combinations, which were then used as input to a naive Bayes classifier. The Morisita-Horn index was used to measure how similar the thyroid and blood repertoires were. TCRdb's own reprocessing of the public reads used fastp at Q25 and MiXCR and kept productive beta chains. Each CDR3 protein appears once, grouped with its most common genes and DNA. The V and J calls follow TCRdb's processing rather than the paper's. The sample table records 500,000 to 800,000 distinct CDR3 sequences; roughly two fifths of these occur just once. The top ten hold around 3.3% of the sample.

V and J lose 6 bases and 3 bases, and a span of 17 bases separates them. Reading from cysteine to phenylalanine, the CDR3 counts 14 amino acids. Left in the record is the CDR3 DNA by itself, 42 bases read in frame from the first base. From the germline V gene (reference sequence), CDR1 is DFQATT and CDR2 is SNEGSKA. Patients with ophthalmopathy had moderately to severely active disease, with a Clinical Activity Score of 3 or more, a NOSPECS grade of 4 or more, and a disease duration of less than 3 months. Patients with other autoimmune diseases, uncontrolled infections, pregnancy or lactation were excluded from the study. Clinical symptoms, serum thyroxine, TRAb, thyroid ultrasound and orbital computed tomography formed the basis of the diagnosis. PBMCs were isolated from about 9.1 ml of fresh peripheral blood by Ficoll-Paque density gradient centrifugation. Total RNA was extracted using Trizol reagent, and RNA quality was checked on an Agilent 2100 Bioanalyzer.

The V and J segments used are TRBV20-1 and TRBJ1-1; no confident D gene assignment can be made. Sequencing input: peripheral blood. This receptor was obtained from an adult man with Graves' ophthalmopathy. The nucleotide sequence is given as TGCAGTGCGAACCGTAGGGAGAGTTACACTGAAGCTTTCTTT. This is translated as CSANRRESYTEAFF.